Following are 28 T cell receptor beta chains from one sample sequenced in a study of cytomegalovirus exposure and HLA in healthy donors. The PCR ran on 60 Vbeta and 13 Jbeta primers. Repertoires were generated with immunoSEQ multiplex PCR, while TCRdb's copy carries only in-frame clones and drops some. The data hold 53,000 or so clones, with roughly 77% observed a single time. The sample comprised PBMCs. These receptors came from a man aged 25 to 40 in good health and CMV-seropositive.

This clone has more than one count but fewer than ten. The rearrangement links TRBV6-5 to TRBJ1-1; 9 nucleotides match TRBD1. The germline V gene encodes CDR1 MNHEY and CDR2 SVGAGI. There are 13 residues in the CDR3. Trimming took 5 bases from V and 8 from J; bases not matched to a gene: 6. This CDR3 reads CASSVLGTGEAFF. For the CDR3, the DNA is TGTGCCAGCAGTGTCCTGGGGACAGGGGAAGCTTTCTTT.

The gene calls are TRBV6-1 and TRBJ2-3; perhaps TRBD2 as D (6 bases). CDR1 and CDR2 from the germline V gene are MNHNS and SASEGT. CDR3 length equals 14 residues. V was trimmed by 3 bases and J by 1 base, leaving 8 bases between them. The CDR3 protein is CASSDWGGTDTQYF. The CDR3 DNA is TGTGCCAGCAGTGATTGGGGGGGCACAGATACGCAGTATTTT.

The V call is TRBV19, the J call TRBJ1-5, with D unresolved. Germline V gives CDR1 LNHDA, CDR2 SQIVND (reference sequence). V lost 2 bases, J lost 4 bases, and 9 bases lay in between. The CDR3 is 14 residues long. Here the CDR3 DNA reads TGTGCCAGTAGTATACCCTTTCCGAATCAGCCCCAGCATTTT. Translated, it gives CASSIPFPNQPQHF.

This rearrangement joins TRBV5-8 to TRBJ1-6, with TRBD1 matching over 9 bases. The CDR3 is 14 residues long. With V trimmed by 3 bases and J by 5 bases, 0 bases remained unmatched. Germline CDR1 is SGHTS and CDR2 is YDEGEE. The CDR3 region has the DNA TGTGCCAGCAGCTGGACAGGGGATAATTCACCCCTCCACTTT. Encoded protein: CASSWTGDNSPLHF.

Written as DNA, the CDR3 is TGTGCCAGCAGCGTTACCGTAGACAGGGGATATGGCTACACCTTC. Its protein product is CASSVTVDRGYGYTF. This sequence joins TRBV9 and TRBJ1-2; 8 bases align to TRBD1. Germline-derived CDR1 and CDR2 are SGDLS and YYNGEE. V was pared by 2 bases and J by 5 bases, with 8 bases of the junction left unmatched. CDR3 length: 15 residues.

This rearrangement joins TRBV5-6 to TRBJ2-3, with D perhaps matching TRBD1 (6 bases). The CDR3 contains 16 residues. V was clipped by 4 bases and J by 0 bases, with 15 bases between them. Looked up from germline, CDR1 is SGHDT and CDR2 is YYEEEE. In DNA form, the CDR3 reads TGTGCCAGCAGCCATTACGGACAGAGCAGCACAGATACGCAGTATTTT. Its translation is CASSHYGQSSTDTQYF.

This clone has just a few counts. V and J are TRBV6-5 and TRBJ1-4, with D tentatively TRBD1 (6 bases). Trimming pared 7 bases from V and 5 bases from J, leaving 14 bases between. The germline gives CDR1 MNHEY, CDR2 SVGAGI. The CDR3 runs to 14 residues. For the CDR3, the DNA is TGTGCCAGCAAGCGGGGGCTAGGGAATGAAAAACTGTTTTTT. It translates to CASKRGLGNEKLFF.

This chain uses TRBV28 with TRBJ1-5, with D perhaps TRBD1 (5 bases). Germline CDR1 and CDR2: MDHEN and SYDVKM. The CDR3 totals 13 residues. With 8 bases removed from V and 1 base from J, the gap between germline ends came to 9 bases. This CDR3 is CASGQGSNQPQHF. CDR3 nucleotide sequence: TGTGCCAGCGGGCAGGGAAGCAATCAGCCCCAGCATTTT.

V gene TRBV7-3 combines with J gene TRBJ1-5, with no clear D. CDR1 is SGHTA and CDR2 is FQGTGA in the germline V gene. V gave up 8 bases and J gave up 0 bases, with 17 bases separating them. The CDR3 spans 16 residues. The chain's CDR3 is CASWEGGTPSNQPQHF. The CDR3, as DNA: TGTGCCAGCTGGGAGGGTGGTACACCTAGCAATCAGCCCCAGCATTTT.

This sequence joins TRBV19 and TRBJ1-2; D is ambiguous. Trimming took off 3 bases at V and 8 bases at J, with 13 bases between the two ends. The CDR3 spans 13 residues. Germline CDR1 is LNHDA and CDR2 is SQIVND (reference sequence). CDR3 DNA: TGTGCCAGTAGTATGGAGGGAGGGATAGGCTACACCTTC. Its translation: CASSMEGGIGYTF.

The CDR3 is CASSLGGGAREQYF. The CDR3 nucleotides read TGTGCCAGCAGCTTAGGCGGGGGGGCGAGGGAGCAGTACTTC. The rearrangement links TRBV7-2 to TRBJ2-7, with 9 bases matching TRBD2. Trimming took 1 base from V and 7 from J; bases not matched to a gene: 5. The CDR3 is 14 amino acids. The germline V gene encodes CDR1 SGHTA and CDR2 FQGNSA. The variable domain in full, completed from reference TRBV7-2 and TRBJ2-7, reads GAGVSQSPSNKVTEKGKDVELRCDPISGHTALYWYRQSLGQGLEFLIYFQGNSAPDKSGLPSDRFSAERTGGSVSTLTIQRTQQEDSAVYLCASSLGGGAREQYFGPGTRLTVT.

The chain combines TRBV2 with TRBJ1-2; a weak D match, TRBD1 (5 bases). V lost 4 bases to trimming and J lost 6 bases, with 9 bases between them. CDR3 size: 12 residues. The germline V gene encodes CDR1 SNHLY and CDR2 FYNNEI. This CDR3 is CASSVRGNGYTF. The CDR3, as DNA: TGTGCCAGCAGTGTCCGGGGGAATGGCTACACCTTC. Based on the CDR3 plus reference TRBV2 and TRBJ1-2, the full variable domain is EPEVTQTPSHQVTQMGQEVILRCVPISNHLYFYWYRQILGQKVEFLVSFYNNEISEKSEIFDDQFSVERPDGSNFTLKIRSTKLEDSAMYFCASSVRGNGYTFGSGTRLTVV.

The chain links TRBV6-1 to TRBJ1-5; a weak D match, TRBD1 (6 bases). From germline, CDR1 is MNHNS and CDR2 SASEGT. V was clipped by 1 base and J by 0 bases, with 10 bases between them. The CDR3 has 16 residues. The CDR3 loop reads CASSEVPGDSNQPQHF. CDR3 bases: TGTGCCAGCAGTGAAGTCCCAGGGGATAGCAATCAGCCCCAGCATTTT.

The V and J genes are TRBV28 and TRBJ2-3; tentatively, D is TRBD2 (5 bases). V lost 4 bases and J 6 bases, leaving 11 bases between the germline ends. Looked up from germline, CDR1 is MDHEN and CDR2 is SYDVKM. The CDR3 runs 13 residues. The CDR3 DNA follows: TGTGCCAGCAGTTGGACTTCGGTGGATACGCAGTATTTT. It is translated as CASSWTSVDTQYF.

As for this clone: The junction and the germline gene differ at one end; a read error may be behind it. The chain has TRBV7-2 and TRBJ2-7; 7 positions match TRBD2. Germline CDR1 and CDR2: SGHTA and FQGNSA. The length of the CDR3 is 16 residues. CDR3 nucleotide sequence: TGTGCCAGCAGGCTGAGCCCTAGCGGACTCTCCTACGAGCAGCACTTC. As protein: CASRLSPSGLSYEQHF.

In nucleotides, the CDR3 is TGTGCCATCAGGGGGCTTAACACCGGGGAGCTGTTTTTT. Protein: CAIRGLNTGELFF. The rearrangement links TRBV10-3 to TRBJ2-2, with D perhaps matching TRBD1 (5 bases). CDR1 is ENHRY, CDR2 SYGVKD, per germline. This CDR3 is built from 13 residues. V dropped 6 bases and J dropped 2 bases, with 7 bases sitting between them.

The chain carries TRBV19 and TRBJ1-3; a possible D gene is TRBD1 (5 bases). Looked up from germline, CDR1 is LNHDA and CDR2 is SQIVND (reference sequence). V was shortened by 3 bases and J by 0 bases, with 12 bases between the two germline ends. The CDR3 sequence is 16 residues long. The CDR3 DNA follows: TGTGCCAGTAGTATTGGGGGGAGCACCTCTGGAAACACCATATATTTT. Translated: CASSIGGSTSGNTIYF.

The genes are TRBV28 and TRBJ1-2; weak D call: TRBD1 (6 bases). The germline gives CDR1 MDHEN, CDR2 SYDVKM. The CDR3 consists of 13 residues. V was cut by 6 bases and J by 7 bases, with 15 bases left in between. Here the CDR3 reads CASRAQGEGGYTF. The CDR3, as DNA: TGTGCCAGCAGGGCACAGGGAGAGGGTGGCTACACCTTC.

V gene TRBV7-9 combines with J gene TRBJ2-7; TRBD1 aligns across 9 bases. The CDR3 contains 16 residues. The V gene's germline CDR1 is SEHNR and CDR2 FQNEAQ (reference sequence). The junction had 8 bases not matched to a gene; V was cut back by 5 bases and J by 0 bases. CDR3: CASSHPVTGGSYEQYF. As DNA, the CDR3 is TGTGCCAGCAGCCACCCGGTGACAGGGGGCTCCTACGAGCAGTACTTC. Supplemented by reference TRBV7-9 and TRBJ2-7, the full variable domain reads DTGVSQNPRHKITKRGQNVTFRCDPISEHNRLYWYRQTLGQGPEFLTYFQNEAQLEKSRLLSDRFSAERPKGSFSTLEIQRTEQGDSAMYLCASSHPVTGGSYEQYFGPGTRLTVT.

The chain links TRBV27 to TRBJ2-7, with 10 bases fitting TRBD2. V lost 6 bases and J lost 10; bases outside the gene matches: 18. The CDR3 extends over 16 amino acids. Germline V gene lookup returns CDR1 MNHEY and CDR2 SMNVEV (reference sequence). The CDR3 spells CASRELLAGAKGVQYF. CDR3 coding DNA: TGTGCCAGCAGGGAACTCCTAGCGGGGGCCAAGGGGGTACAGTACTTC.

This clone was picked up a small number of times. The chain is built from TRBV4-3 and TRBJ1-4; 9 nucleotides agree with TRBD1. Losses at the gene ends were 2 bases for V and 8 bases for J; bases not matched to a gene: 12. The CDR3 totals 17 residues. Germline V gene lookup returns CDR1 LGHNA and CDR2 YSLEER. The CDR3 DNA reads TGCGCCAGCAGCCAACCCACACCCGGGACAGGGTACGAAAAACTGTTTTTT. Residues: CASSQPTPGTGYEKLFF.

V gene TRBV30 combines with J gene TRBJ1-3; D may be TRBD1 (5 bases). V dropped 4 bases and J dropped 3 bases, with 10 bases sitting between them. The CDR3 consists of 13 residues. Germline V gene data show CDR1 as GTSNPN and CDR2 as SVGIG (reference sequence). The CDR3 nucleotides are TGTGCCTGGACTCGGGGGGTTGGAAACACCATATATTTT. Translating it yields CAWTRGVGNTIYF.

The chain uses TRBV5-1 and TRBJ2-3; 10 positions agree with TRBD2. The CDR3 length is 17 residues. Germline assignment: CDR1 SGHRS and CDR2 YFSETQ. With 3 bases clipped from V and 2 bases from J, the junction kept 9 bases outside the gene matches. The CDR3 region has the DNA TGCGCCAGCAGCTCTAGTCGGACTAGCGGTCTCACAGATACGCAGTATTTT. Amino acids: CASSSSRTSGLTDTQYF.

The chain has TRBV28 and TRBJ1-2; unclear D gene. The V end lost 6 bases, the J end lost 8 bases, and 10 bases lay between the germline ends. Germline values: CDR1 MDHEN, CDR2 SYDVKM. The CDR3 has 11 amino acids. CDR3 bases: TGTGCCAGCAGAGAAGCGTACGGCTACACCTTC. It translates to CASREAYGYTF.

V usage is TRBV6-6 and J usage is TRBJ1-5; D may be TRBD1 (5 bases). Trimming shortened V by 2 bases and J by 4 bases, and 6 bases separated the two germline ends. Germline CDR1 reads MNHNY; CDR2 reads SVGAGI (reference sequence). The CDR3 covers 13 residues. CDR3 residues: CASSYAGNQPQHF. The CDR3 bases are TGTGCCAGCAGTTACGCAGGGAATCAGCCCCAGCATTTT.

This chain joins TRBV28 and TRBJ1-5; unclear D gene. Germline loops: CDR1 MDHEN, CDR2 SYDVKM. V shed 2 bases and J shed 2 bases, with 10 bases lying between them. This CDR3 region has 15 residues. The CDR3 DNA is TGTGCCAGCAGTTTAGAACCGGAGGGCAATCAGCCCCAGCATTTT. This sequence encodes CASSLEPEGNQPQHF. The variable domain in full, with the rest retrieved from reference TRBV28 and TRBJ1-5, is DVKVTQSSRYLVKRTGEKVFLECVQDMDHENMFWYRQDPGLGLRLIYFSYDVKMKEKGDIPEGYSVSREKKERFSLILESASTNQTSMYLCASSLEPEGNQPQHFGDGTRLSIL.

The chain recombines TRBV28 with TRBJ1-1, with TRBD1 identical over 12 bases. The CDR3 sequence is 15 residues long. The junction had 5 bases not matched to a gene; V was cut back by 5 bases and J by 4 bases. In germline, CDR1 is MDHEN, CDR2 SYDVKM. CDR3 DNA: TGTGCCAGCAGTCGGGGACAGGGGGCGCCCACTGAAGCTTTCTTT. It encodes CASSRGQGAPTEAFF.

The chain employs TRBV25-1 and TRBJ1-1, with 11 bases aligning to TRBD1. The germline V gene has CDR1 MGHDK and CDR2 SYGVNS. CDR3 length: 14 residues. V dropped 7 bases and J dropped 4; count of bases not matched to a gene: 5. The CDR3 region has the DNA TGTGCCAGCATTAGGACAGGGGGCTTCACTGAAGCTTTCTTT. It specifies CASIRTGGFTEAFF.